This T cell receptor (beta chain) was identified during a study of OX40 agonist ivuxolimab in advanced cancers. Only a few counts were recorded for this clone. Measured with immunoSEQ multiplex PCR; TCRdb has only the in-frame clones, and not every one. The table shows under 85,000 clones, with 65% to 90% occurring only once. With 2 bases removed from V and 2 bases from J, the gap between germline ends came to 10 bases. The V gene's germline CDR1 is SGHDN and CDR2 FVKESK. The CDR3 is made up of 15 amino acids. Patients with a history of autoimmune disease or on systemic immunosuppression were excluded.

The sequencing used CD4+ or CD8+ T cells sorted from blood, collected in a trial of the OX40 agonist ivuxolimab. V and J are TRBV14 and TRBJ1-3, with no clear D. This clonotype was obtained from an adult with an advanced solid tumor such as melanoma, head and neck, liver or kidney cancer. CDR3: CASSQLGAAGNTIYF. The CDR3 DNA follows: TGTGCCAGCAGCCAACTCGGCGCGGCTGGAAACACCATATATTTT.